This passage covers 25 T cell receptor beta chains from one sample sequenced in a study of neoadjuvant anti-PD-1 for oral cavity cancer. Data came from immunoSEQ multiplex PCR; TCRdb stores just in-frame clones and leaves some out. The table has tens of thousands of clones, around 85% seen once; the top ten hold 2.5% to 3%. Sequences were derived from PBMCs, sampled before nivolumab (anti-PD-1) treatment. These receptors all stem from a person aged 40 to 85 with oral cavity squamous cell carcinoma.

This clone has just a few counts. V and J are TRBV28 and TRBJ2-5; 13 bases match TRBD2. The V gene's germline CDR1 is MDHEN and CDR2 SYDVKM. J gave up 4 bases and V 3 bases, and 17 bases lay outside the gene matches. This CDR3 has 20 residues. Here the CDR3 DNA reads TGTGCCAGCAGTTTGGGGCCCGGACTAGCGGGAGCGGGGGACCGAGAGACCCAGTACTTC. Translated: CASSLGPGLAGAGDRETQYF.

V usage is TRBV29-1 and J usage is TRBJ2-1, with D tentatively TRBD1 (6 bases). There are 15 residues in the CDR3. Trimming took off 7 bases at V and 3 bases at J, with 19 bases between the two ends. CDR1 and CDR2 (germline): SQVTM, ANQGSEA. In DNA, the CDR3 is TGCAGCGCCAGGGGCATCACCAACGACTACAATGAGCAGTTCTTC. The encoded protein is CSARGITNDYNEQFF.

The J gene is TRBJ1-1, the V gene TRBV6-4, with a possible D match to TRBD1 (6 bases). The germline gives CDR1 MRHNA, CDR2 SNTAGT. The CDR3 is made up of 15 amino acids. Deletions cut 4 bases from V and 1 base from J, with 13 bases between. The DNA for the CDR3 is TGTGCCAGCAGTGTTGGAGCAGGGGCGAACACTGAAGCTTTCTTT. It is translated as CASSVGAGANTEAFF.

V gene TRBV5-4 combines with J gene TRBJ1-3; D unresolved. The CDR3 sequence is 14 residues long. V shed 2 bases and J shed 0 bases, with 6 bases lying between them. Germline V gene sequence: CDR1 SGHNT, CDR2 YYREEE (reference sequence). Written as DNA, the CDR3 is TGTGCCAGCAGCTTCCGGAGCTCTGGAAACACCATATATTTT. Protein sequence: CASSFRSSGNTIYF.

This chain uses TRBV5-5 with TRBJ1-6, with a weak D call TRBD1 (5 bases). This CDR3 spans 14 amino acids. CDR1 SGHKS and CDR2 YYEKEE come from the germline V gene (reference sequence). V was shortened by 6 bases and J by 5 bases, with 12 bases between the two germline ends. The CDR3 nucleotides read TGTGCCAGCAACTCAGGGAGAAATAATTCACCCCTCCACTTT. Its translation: CASNSGRNNSPLHF.

V usage is TRBV2 and J usage is TRBJ2-7, with 7 bases lining up with TRBD1. Germline V lookup: CDR1 SNHLY, CDR2 FYNNEI. J was trimmed by 3 bases and V by 5 bases; bases with no gene match: 4. The CDR3 has 13 residues. The CDR3 bases are TGTGCCAGCAGTTCGGCAGGGGGCTACGAGCAGTACTTC. Its protein product is CASSSAGGYEQYF.

This clone was seen only once. The genes are TRBV25-1 and TRBJ1-2; D is unclear. V lost 6 bases to trimming and J lost 4 bases, with 9 bases between them. The CDR3 consists of 12 residues. Germline CDR1 reads MGHDK; CDR2 reads SYGVNS. CDR3 residues: CASRVNPYGYTF. The CDR3 nucleotides are TGTGCCAGCAGGGTCAACCCCTATGGCTACACCTTC.

This chain uses TRBV28 with TRBJ1-3; the D gene is possibly TRBD1 (5 bases). The germline V gene has CDR1 MDHEN and CDR2 SYDVKM. V was trimmed by 5 bases and J by 0 bases, leaving 17 bases between them. The CDR3 extends over 17 amino acids. The CDR3 spells CASSPTAYDPSGNTIYF. The DNA of the CDR3 is TGTGCCAGCAGTCCGACAGCATATGACCCCTCTGGAAACACCATATATTTT.

The chain employs TRBV30 and TRBJ1-1; 9 bases line up with TRBD1. CDR1 and CDR2 from the germline V gene are GTSNPN and SVGIG (reference sequence). J lost 1 base, V lost 1 base, and 4 bases had no gene match. This CDR3 contains 15 residues. The CDR3 DNA follows: TGTGCCTGGAGTGCGGACAGGGGTCGGAACACTGAAGCTTTCTTT. Amino acids: CAWSADRGRNTEAFF.

The sample holds a few counts of this clone. The gene calls are TRBV15 and TRBJ1-1; D gene ambiguous. The ends were cut back, 4 bases at V and 1 base at J, with 4 bases in the middle. Germline V CDR1 and CDR2: LNHNV, YYDKDF (reference sequence). The CDR3 is made up of 12 amino acids. As DNA, the CDR3 is TGTGCCACCAGCATAAGGAACACTGAAGCTTTCTTT. The encoded protein is CATSIRNTEAFF. The full variable domain, completed using reference TRBV15 and TRBJ1-1, is DAMVIQNPRYQVTQFGKPVTLSCSQTLNHNVMYWYQQKSSQAPKLLFHYYDKDFNNEADTPDNFQSRRPNTSFCFLDIRSPGLGDTAMYLCATSIRNTEAFFGQGTRLTVV.

The rearrangement uses TRBV25-1 and TRBJ1-1; possibly TRBD1 for D (6 bases). Germline V lookup: CDR1 MGHDK, CDR2 SYGVNS. The CDR3 runs 15 residues. V was trimmed by 1 base and J by 6 bases, leaving 15 bases between them. DNA of the CDR3: TGTGCCAGCAGTGAATCGAGGGGGTGGTCTTCTGAAGCTTTCTTT. As protein: CASSESRGWSSEAFF. The full variable domain, in which reference TRBV25-1 and TRBJ1-1 provide the parts outside the CDR3, is EADIYQTPRYLVIGTGKKITLECSQTMGHDKMYWYQQDPGMELHLIHYSYGVNSTEKGDLSSESTVSRIRTEHFPLTLESARPSHTSQYLCASSESRGWSSEAFFGQGTRLTVV.

The chain is built from TRBV6-1 and TRBJ1-5; 7 positions agree with TRBD1. The CDR3 consists of 13 residues. J gave up 7 bases and V 6 bases, and 6 bases lay outside the gene matches. Looked up from germline, CDR1 is MNHNS and CDR2 is SASEGT. CDR3 coding DNA: TGTGCCAGCAGCCACAGGGGTGGGCAGCCCCAGCATTTT. The encoded protein is CASSHRGGQPQHF.

J is TRBJ1-2 and V is TRBV14; the D is unclear. CDR1 SGHDN and CDR2 FVKESK come from the germline V gene. V was trimmed by 3 bases and J by 2 bases, leaving 10 bases between them. The CDR3 is made up of 14 amino acids. The CDR3 reads CASSHWTGNYGYTF. Written as DNA, the CDR3 is TGTGCCAGCAGCCACTGGACGGGAAACTATGGCTACACCTTC.

The CDR3 nucleotides read TGTGCCAGCAGCCAAGATGTTAGGGGGCAAGCTTTCTTT. This encodes CASSQDVRGQAFF. V and J are TRBV14 and TRBJ1-1; 7 nucleotides align to TRBD1. Germline V gene sequence: CDR1 SGHDN, CDR2 FVKESK. Unmatched junction bases numbered 4, after V lost 0 bases and J lost 9 bases. This CDR3 is built from 13 residues.

A few counts support this clone. The rearrangement uses TRBV29-1 and TRBJ1-4; 9 bases fit TRBD1. V was pared by 5 bases and J by 7 bases, with 11 bases of the junction left unmatched. From germline, CDR1 is SQVTM and CDR2 ANQGSEA. The CDR3 consists of 15 residues. CDR3 protein: CSVKGGTGSSEKLFF. The CDR3 coding sequence is TGCAGCGTTAAGGGGGGGACAGGGAGTTCTGAAAAACTGTTTTTT.

V is TRBV11-2 and J is TRBJ2-1; 14 bases line up with TRBD2. Germline V gene lookup returns CDR1 SGHAT and CDR2 FQNNGV. The ends lost 5 bases at V and 8 bases at J; junction bases unmatched: 5. The CDR3 contains 15 residues. The CDR3 DNA reads as TGTGCCAGCAGCGAGGGACTAGCGGGAGCTCATGAGCAGTTCTTC. The encoded protein is CASSEGLAGAHEQFF.

The chain joins TRBV6-1 to TRBJ2-1; D not certain. The germline V gene encodes CDR1 MNHNS and CDR2 SASEGT. V dropped 8 bases and J dropped 4 bases, with 12 bases sitting between them. The CDR3 loop spans 13 amino acids. The CDR3 here is CASAIVSYNEQFF. DNA of the CDR3: TGTGCCAGCGCCATAGTATCTTACAATGAGCAGTTCTTC.

This clone was picked up a small number of times. The chain employs TRBV28 and TRBJ2-7, with TRBD2 as a possible D gene (6 bases). V was pared by 4 bases and J by 0 bases, with 13 bases between. Germline V lookup: CDR1 MDHEN, CDR2 SYDVKM. The CDR3 has 15 residues. The CDR3 spells CASSSGVGGSYEQYF. Written as DNA, the CDR3 is TGTGCCAGCAGTTCGGGGGTAGGAGGCTCCTACGAGCAGTACTTC. The full variable domain, its missing parts supplied by reference TRBV28 and TRBJ2-7, is DVKVTQSSRYLVKRTGEKVFLECVQDMDHENMFWYRQDPGLGLRLIYFSYDVKMKEKGDIPEGYSVSREKKERFSLILESASTNQTSMYLCASSSGVGGSYEQYFGPGTRLTVT.

The chain couples TRBV18 to TRBJ1-2; no clear D. Germline loops: CDR1 KGHSH, CDR2 LQKENI. This CDR3 region has 12 residues. Trimming left V 2 bases short and J 7 bases short, with 8 bases between. DNA of the CDR3: TGTGCCAGCTCACCAGGGGAGCGTGGCTACACCTTC. Translated: CASSPGERGYTF.

The genes are TRBV21-1 and TRBJ2-5; TRBD1 was called by the table and not checked on the DNA. TRBV21-1 is a documented pseudogene. The CDR3 spans 15 residues. The chain's CDR3 is CASSKRRGCEETQYF. The CDR3 region has the DNA TGTGCCAGCAGCAAACGAAGGGGGTGCGAGGAGACCCAGTACTTC.

The genes are TRBV5-4 and TRBJ2-5, with TRBD1 matching 9 bases. This CDR3 has 17 residues. Trimming took 4 bases from V and 1 from J; bases not matched to a gene: 11. Germline assignment: CDR1 SGHNT and CDR2 YYREEE (reference sequence). The CDR3 sequence: CASSLALGQGIQETQYF. The CDR3 nucleotides read TGTGCCAGCAGCCTCGCTCTGGGACAGGGTATCCAAGAGACCCAGTACTTC. The variable domain in full, with the rest retrieved from reference TRBV5-4 and TRBJ2-5, is ETGVTQSPTHLIKTRGQQVTLRCSSQSGHNTVSWYQQALGQGPQFIFQYYREEENGRGNFPPRFSGLQFPNYSSELNVNALELDDSALYLCASSLALGQGIQETQYFGPGTRLLVL.

The CDR3 region is CASSLGYEQYF. The CDR3 bases are TGCGCCAGCAGCTTGGGGTACGAGCAGTACTTC. The chain couples TRBV5-1 to TRBJ2-7; D uncertain. The CDR3 totals 11 residues. The ends were cut back, 0 bases at V and 4 bases at J, with 2 bases in the middle. CDR1 is SGHRS, CDR2 YFSETQ, per germline.

This chain links TRBV27 with TRBJ2-7; D is perhaps TRBD2 (6 bases). The germline V and J ends were trimmed by 4 bases and 2 bases, with 12 bases remaining between them. This CDR3 has 14 amino acids. CDR1 MNHEY and CDR2 SMNVEV come from the germline V gene (reference sequence). The CDR3: CASSSGTSTYEQYF. CDR3 bases: TGTGCCAGCAGTTCCGGGACTTCAACCTACGAGCAGTACTTC.

A single count supports this clone. This chain links TRBV5-4 with TRBJ1-2; 9 nucleotides align to TRBD1. The CDR3 has 14 residues. V trimming: 4 bases; J trimming: 7 bases; junction bases outside the gene matches: 8. The V gene's germline CDR1 is SGHNT and CDR2 YYREEE (reference sequence). The CDR3 bases are TGTGCCAGCAGCCGGACAGGGGCGAGTATTGGCTACACCTTC. Translated: CASSRTGASIGYTF.

This CDR3 reads CASSLGPSYEQYF. The CDR3, as DNA: TGTGCCAGCAGCTTAGGACCTTCCTACGAGCAGTACTTC. The rearrangement joins TRBV11-2 to TRBJ2-7; no reliable D call. Trimming pared 1 base from V and 1 base from J, leaving 5 bases between. This CDR3 contains 13 residues. The germline CDR1 and CDR2 sequences are SGHAT and FQNNGV.